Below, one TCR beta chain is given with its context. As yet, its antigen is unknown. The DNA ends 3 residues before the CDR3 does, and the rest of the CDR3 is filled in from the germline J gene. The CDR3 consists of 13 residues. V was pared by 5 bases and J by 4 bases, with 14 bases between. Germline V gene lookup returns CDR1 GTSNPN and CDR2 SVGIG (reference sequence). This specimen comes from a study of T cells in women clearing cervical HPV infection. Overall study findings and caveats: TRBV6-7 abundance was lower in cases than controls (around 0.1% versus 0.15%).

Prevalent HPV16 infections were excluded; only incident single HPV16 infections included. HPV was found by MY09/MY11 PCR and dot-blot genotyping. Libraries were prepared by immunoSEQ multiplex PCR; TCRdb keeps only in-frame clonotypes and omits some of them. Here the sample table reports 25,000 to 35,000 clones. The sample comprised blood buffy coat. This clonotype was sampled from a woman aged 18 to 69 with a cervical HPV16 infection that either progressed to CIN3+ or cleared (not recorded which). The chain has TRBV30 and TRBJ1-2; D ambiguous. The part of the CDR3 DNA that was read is TGTGCCTGGGGTGAGGCAGGTCTCTATGGC. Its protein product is CAWGEAGLYG. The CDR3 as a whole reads CAWGEAGLYGYTF.